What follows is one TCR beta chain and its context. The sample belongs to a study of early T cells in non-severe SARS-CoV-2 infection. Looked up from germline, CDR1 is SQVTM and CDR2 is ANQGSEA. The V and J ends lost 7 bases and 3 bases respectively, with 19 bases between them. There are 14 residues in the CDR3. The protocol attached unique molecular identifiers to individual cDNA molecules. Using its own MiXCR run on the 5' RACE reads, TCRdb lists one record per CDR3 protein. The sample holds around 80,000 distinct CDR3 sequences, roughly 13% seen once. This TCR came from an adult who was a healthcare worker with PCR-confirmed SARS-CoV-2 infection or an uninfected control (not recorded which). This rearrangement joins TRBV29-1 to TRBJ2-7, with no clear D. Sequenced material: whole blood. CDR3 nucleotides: TGCAGCGCTCAAAGTGGTGCCAGAGGCTACGAGCAGTACTTC. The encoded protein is CSAQSGARGYEQYF.